This entry concerns a single T cell receptor (beta chain). The data are from a study of blood T cell repertoires in COVID-19. Study-level information: Some COVID-19 samples were acute and others convalescent; all came from the United States, Italy and Spain. The analysed material was cDNA or gDNA that came from T cells, B-cell-depleted T cells, or PBMCs.

In the authors' workflow: Researchers report that nucleated cell counts were estimated from reference gene primer amplification. Libraries were prepared by immunoSEQ multiplex PCR; TCRdb keeps only in-frame clonotypes and omits some of them. Clonal size and the V and J genes are those of that table, whereas D and trimming came from the DNA. The sample carries 110,000 or so clones, about 88% recorded once. The CDR3 consists of 14 residues. The trim removed 4 bases at V and 4 bases at J, leaving 7 bases unmatched. Per the germline V gene, CDR1 is MGHRA and CDR2 is YSYEKL. The receptor comes from a man between 35 and 55 years old with acute or convalescent COVID-19. The sample taken for sequencing was peripheral blood. The gene calls are TRBV4-1 and TRBJ2-7; 7 bases agree with TRBD2. The CDR3 region has the DNA TGCGCCAGCAGCCGAGAAGCGGGGAGGTACGAGCAGTACTTC. Translation gives CASSREAGRYEQYF.